Listed below are T cell receptor beta chains from one sample, sequenced in a study of patients and donors after allogeneic stem cell transplantation. TCRdb reanalysed the RT-PCR reads using MiXCR and keeps one entry per CDR3 protein. This sample carries around 70,000 distinct CDR3 sequences, less than 30% of them seen once, and the ten largest clones take about 26%. Sequenced: blood, either unsorted or a sorted T cell fraction (not recorded which). The source of these receptors is a human donor who was either an allogeneic HSCT recipient or a stem cell or donor lymphocyte infusion donor (not recorded which). It is not recorded whose cells these are; they may come from a transplant donor. CDR3s include the opening cysteine and the closing phenylalanine or tryptophan. A D gene is named only where the DNA matches it firmly. A row's size may be missing; if present it is once, few, many or a size class.

V	D	size	J	length	CDR3	DNA
TRBV6-5	TRBD2	NA	TRBJ2-3	15	CASSTTSGGPDTQYF	TGTGCCAGCAGTACCACTAGCGGGGGACCAGATACGCAGTATTTT
TRBV3-1	TRBD1	few	TRBJ2-1	14	CASSPWTGSNEQFF	TGTGCCAGCAGCCCGTGGACAGGGAGCAATGAGCAGTTCTTC
TRBV18	TRBD1	many	TRBJ1-5	14	CASSPSRGLQPQHF	TGTGCCAGCTCACCATCCAGGGGGCTTCAGCCCCAGCATTTT
TRBV5-1	NA	NA	TRBJ1-6	15	CASSPKPLNNSPLHF	TGCGCCAGCAGCCCGAAACCCTTAAATAATTCACCCCTCCACTTT
TRBV6-1	NA	NA	TRBJ1-4	14	CASRDYGGYEKLFF	TGTGCCAGCAGGGACTACGGGGGTTATGAAAAACTGTTTTTT
TRBV12-3/TRBV12-4	NA	few	TRBJ2-3	11	CASSLLDTQYF	TGTGCCAGCAGTTTATTAGATACGCAGTATTTT
TRBV29-1	NA	NA	TRBJ1-2	12	CSVLVTPYGYTF	TGCAGCGTTCTCGTGACTCCCTATGGCTACACCTTC
TRBV6-1	NA	few	TRBJ1-1	15	CASSEGRAGNTEAFF	TGTGCCAGCAGTGAAGGGAGGGCAGGAAACACTGAAGCTTTCTTT
TRBV4-2	TRBD2	once	TRBJ2-1	17	CASSQAGTSGRRNEQFF	TGTGCCAGCAGCCAAGCTGGGACTAGCGGGAGGAGGAATGAGCAGTTCTTC
TRBV7-2	TRBD1	large	TRBJ1-5	15	CASSLGQGAFQPQHF	TGTGCCAGCAGCTTAGGTCAGGGGGCGTTTCAGCCCCAGCATTTT
TRBV4-2	NA	NA	TRBJ2-5	14	CASSHPDSQETQYF	TGTGCCAGCAGCCACCCGGACAGCCAAGAGACCCAGTACTTC
TRBV12-3/TRBV12-4	TRBD1	NA	TRBJ2-3	16	CASSYDRGRLTDPQYF	TGTGCCAGCAGTTACGACAGGGGGCGCCTAACAGATCCGCAGTATTTT
TRBV5-1	TRBD2	NA	TRBJ2-7	16	CASRLWAGTSTHEQYF	TGCGCCAGCAGATTGTGGGCCGGGACTAGCACCCACGAGCAGTACTTC
TRBV7-2	NA	few	TRBJ1-6	16	CASSQMPGQENSPLHF	TGTGCCAGCAGCCAAATGCCGGGACAAGAGAATTCACCCCTCCACTTT
TRBV5-1	NA	many	TRBJ1-1	13	CASSPEGGSVAFF	TGCGCCAGCAGCCCGGAGGGGGGAAGTGTTGCTTTCTTT
TRBV7-3	NA	NA	TRBJ2-2	17	CASSSPRAGTSTGELFF	TGTGCCAGCAGCTCCCCGAGAGCGGGGACAAGCACCGGGGAGCTGTTTTTT
TRBV19	NA	NA	TRBJ1-1	11	CASSSKIEAFF	TGTGCCAGTAGTTCCAAGATTGAAGCTTTCTTT
TRBV5-1	NA	many	TRBJ1-2	15	CASSLGFEENYGYTF	TGCGCCAGCAGCTTGGGGTTCGAAGAGAACTATGGCTACACCTTC
TRBV7-6	NA	few	TRBJ1-1	14	CASSLSWDVRLAFF	TGTGCCAGCAGCTTAAGCTGGGACGTTCGGTTGGCTTTCTTT
TRBV5-1	NA	many	TRBJ1-2	15	CASSLGAGLIYGYTF	TGCGCCAGCAGCTTGGGGGCAGGGCTAATCTATGGCTACACCTTC
TRBV29-1	NA	many	TRBJ1-2	13	CSVETGLGYGYTF	TGCAGCGTTGAAACGGGGCTCGGCTATGGCTACACCTTC
TRBV5-1	NA	few	TRBJ1-2	14	CASSLEVTDYGYTF	TGCGCCAGCAGCTTGGAGGTGACTGACTATGGCTACACCTTC
TRBV6-1	TRBD1	few	TRBJ1-1	15	CASSDQTGQNTEAFF	TGTGCCAGCAGCGATCAGACAGGGCAGAACACTGAAGCTTTCTTT
TRBV11-2	NA	NA	TRBJ1-4	11	CASSASEKLFF	TGTGCCAGCAGCGCATCCGAAAAACTGTTTTTT
TRBV6-5	NA	many	TRBJ1-1	17	CASSYSIPGSVSTEAFF	TGTGCCAGCAGTTACTCGATCCCAGGGAGTGTAAGCACTGAAGCTTTCTTT
TRBV5-1	TRBD1	NA	TRBJ2-7	14	CASSLQGIIYEQYF	TGCGCCAGCAGCTTACAGGGGATAATCTACGAGCAGTACTTC
TRBV18	NA	NA	TRBJ1-5	14	CASSPWAINQPQHF	TGTGCCAGCTCACCATGGGCGATCAATCAGCCCCAGCATTTT
TRBV2	TRBD1	few	TRBJ1-1	13	CASSGDRNTEAFF	TGTGCCAGCAGCGGGGACAGGAACACTGAAGCTTTCTTT
TRBV15	NA	NA	TRBJ1-5	14	CATSRDYSNQPQHF	TGTGCCACCAGCAGAGACTATAGCAATCAGCCCCAGCATTTT
TRBV6-2/TRBV6-3	TRBD1	few	TRBJ1-2	15	CASSRPRTGGNGYTF	TGTGCCAGCAGCCGCCCCCGGACAGGGGGCAATGGCTACACCTTC
TRBV20-1	NA	NA	TRBJ2-2	15	CSARETWPNTGELFF	TGCAGTGCTAGAGAAACCTGGCCGAACACCGGGGAGCTGTTTTTT
TRBV29-1	NA	NA	TRBJ1-2	13	CSVTQGESGGCTF	TGCAGCGTTACACAGGGTGAAAGTGGTGGCTGCACCTTC
TRBV25-1	NA	NA	TRBJ1-2	12	CASSGGSYGYTF	TGTGCCAGCAGTGGCGGATCCTATGGCTACACCTTC
TRBV3-1	TRBD2	few	TRBJ2-7	14	CASSPGTGGREQYF	TGTGCCAGCAGCCCGGGGACGGGGGGACGCGAGCAGTACTTC
TRBV7-9	TRBD2	few	TRBJ2-7	15	CASSGGLAGAYEQYF	TGTGCCAGCAGCGGAGGACTAGCGGGTGCATACGAGCAGTACTTC
TRBV10-2	NA	NA	TRBJ1-1	16	CASSEYPGRWGTEAFF	TGCGCCAGCAGTGAGTACCCCGGGCGCTGGGGCACTGAAGCTTTCTTT
TRBV5-1	NA	few	TRBJ2-1	15	CASSLIPPADNEQFF	TGCGCCAGCAGCTTGATACCCCCGGCGGATAATGAGCAGTTCTTC
TRBV6-5	NA	few	TRBJ2-5	14	CASSRRLPQETQYF	TGTGCCAGCAGCCGACGACTACCTCAAGAGACCCAGTACTTC
TRBV12-3/TRBV12-4	TRBD1	few	TRBJ1-4	13	CATRQGGVEKLFF	TGTGCCACCCGACAGGGTGGTGTGGAAAAACTGTTTTTT
TRBV7-9	TRBD1	few	TRBJ1-2	15	CASSLGQGALYGYTF	TGTGCCAGCAGCTTAGGCCAGGGGGCTCTCTATGGCTACACCTTC
TRBV20-1	NA	many	TRBJ1-1	12	CSARRSRTEAFF	TGCAGTGCCAGACGCTCACGCACTGAAGCTTTCTTT
TRBV7-9	TRBD1	few	TRBJ2-7	13	CASSRQGAYEQYF	TGTGCCAGCAGCCGACAGGGAGCCTACGAGCAGTACTTC
TRBV20-1	NA	few	TRBJ1-6	18	CSARVFLEGGHFNSPLHF	TGCAGTGCTAGAGTTTTCCTCGAGGGGGGCCACTTTAATTCACCCCTCCACTTT
TRBV12-3/TRBV12-4	TRBD1	once	TRBJ2-5	20	CASSYLPGTASGPYQETQYF	TGTGCCAGCAGCTATTTACCCGGGACAGCTTCTGGCCCGTACCAAGAGACCCAGTACTTC
TRBV3-1	NA	many	TRBJ2-7	13	CASSQGLFYEQYF	TGTGCCAGCAGCCAAGGGCTTTTCTACGAGCAGTACTTC
TRBV10-3	NA	NA	TRBJ2-1	14	CAISAVHSYNEQFF	TGTGCCATCAGTGCAGTTCACTCCTACAATGAGCAGTTCTTC
TRBV6-5	NA	few	TRBJ2-5	16	CASSYSAWGPLETQYF	TGTGCCAGCAGTTACTCAGCCTGGGGCCCCCTGGAGACCCAGTACTTC
TRBV7-6	NA	few	TRBJ2-2	16	CASSSAGLRAAGELFF	TGTGCCAGCAGCTCCGCCGGGCTACGGGCTGCCGGGGAGCTGTTTTTT
TRBV7-3	NA	few	TRBJ1-6	14	CASSYREKNSPLHF	TGTGCCAGCAGCTACCGGGAGAAAAATTCACCCCTCCACTTT
TRBV7-9	NA	few	TRBJ1-1	11	CASRAGTEAFF	TGTGCCTCCCGCGCGGGGACTGAAGCTTTCTTT
TRBV20-1	NA	few	TRBJ1-1	13	CSASPGHNTEAFF	TGCAGTGCTAGCCCCGGACACAACACTGAAGCTTTCTTT
TRBV4-2	NA	few	TRBJ1-5	15	CASSQDRGLNQPQHF	TGTGCCAGCAGCCAAGACAGGGGATTAAATCAGCCCCAGCATTTT
TRBV4-2	TRBD1	few	TRBJ1-1	15	CASSFRDRENTEAFF	TGTGCCAGCAGCTTCCGGGACAGGGAGAACACTGAAGCTTTCTTT
TRBV5-1	NA	NA	TRBJ1-1	17	CASSFGTGPRGNTEAFF	TGCGCCAGCAGCTTTGGTACAGGGCCAAGGGGGAACACTGAAGCTTTCTTT
TRBV25-1	NA	many	TRBJ1-6	14	CASNHATYNSPLHF	TGTGCCAGCAACCATGCCACCTATAATTCACCCCTCCACTTT